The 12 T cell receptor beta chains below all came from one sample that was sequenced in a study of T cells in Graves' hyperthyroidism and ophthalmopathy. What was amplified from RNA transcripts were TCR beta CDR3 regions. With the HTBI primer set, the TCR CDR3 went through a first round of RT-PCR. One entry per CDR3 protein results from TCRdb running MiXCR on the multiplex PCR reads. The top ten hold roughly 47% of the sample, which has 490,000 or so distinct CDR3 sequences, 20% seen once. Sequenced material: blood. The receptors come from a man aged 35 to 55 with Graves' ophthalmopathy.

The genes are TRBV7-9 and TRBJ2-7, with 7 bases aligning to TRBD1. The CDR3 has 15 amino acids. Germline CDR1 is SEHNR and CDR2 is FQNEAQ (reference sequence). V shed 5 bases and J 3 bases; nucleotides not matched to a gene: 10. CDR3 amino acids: CASSPGQYRHYEQYF. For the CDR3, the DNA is TGTGCCAGCAGCCCGGGACAGTACCGACACTACGAGCAGTACTTC.

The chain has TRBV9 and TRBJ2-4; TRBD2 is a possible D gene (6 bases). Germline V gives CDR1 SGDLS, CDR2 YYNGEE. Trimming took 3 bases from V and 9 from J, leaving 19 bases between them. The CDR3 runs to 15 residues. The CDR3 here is CASSEEGTVGSIQYF. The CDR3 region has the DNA TGTGCCAGCAGCGAGGAGGGGACGGTTGGGAGCATTCAGTACTTC.

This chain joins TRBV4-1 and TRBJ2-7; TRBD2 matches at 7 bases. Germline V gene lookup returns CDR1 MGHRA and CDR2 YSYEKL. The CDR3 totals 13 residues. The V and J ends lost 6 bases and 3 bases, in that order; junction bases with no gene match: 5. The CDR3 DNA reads TGCGCCAGCAGTCTAGCGGTCCTCTACGAGCAGTACTTC. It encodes CASSLAVLYEQYF.

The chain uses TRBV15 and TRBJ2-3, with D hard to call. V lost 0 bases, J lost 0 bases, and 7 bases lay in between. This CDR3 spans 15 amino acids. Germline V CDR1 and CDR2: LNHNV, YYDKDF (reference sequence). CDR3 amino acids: CATSRERLSTDTQYF. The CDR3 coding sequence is TGTGCCACCAGCAGAGAGAGACTGAGCACAGATACGCAGTATTTT.

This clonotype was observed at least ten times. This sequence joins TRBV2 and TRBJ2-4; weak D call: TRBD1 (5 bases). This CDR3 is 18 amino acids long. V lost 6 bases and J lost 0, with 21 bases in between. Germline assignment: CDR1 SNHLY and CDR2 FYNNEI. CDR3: CASRSPVGAHTAKNIQYF. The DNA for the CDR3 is TGTGCCAGCAGGTCGCCCGTAGGGGCCCACACAGCCAAAAACATTCAGTACTTC.

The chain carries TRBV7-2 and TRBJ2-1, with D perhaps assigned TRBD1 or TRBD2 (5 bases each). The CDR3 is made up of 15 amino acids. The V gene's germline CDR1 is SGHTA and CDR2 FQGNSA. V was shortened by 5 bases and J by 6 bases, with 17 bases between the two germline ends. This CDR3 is CASSPGTPAPNEQFF. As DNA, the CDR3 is TGTGCCAGCAGCCCAGGGACCCCCGCTCCCAATGAGCAGTTCTTC.

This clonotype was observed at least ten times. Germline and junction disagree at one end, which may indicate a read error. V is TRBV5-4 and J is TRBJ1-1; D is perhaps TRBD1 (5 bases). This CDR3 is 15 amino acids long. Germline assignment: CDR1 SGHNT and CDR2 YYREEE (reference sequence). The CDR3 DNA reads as TGCGCCAGCAGCTTGGGTCCGGGACTGAACACTGAAGCTTTCTTT. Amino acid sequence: CASSLGPGLNTEAFF.

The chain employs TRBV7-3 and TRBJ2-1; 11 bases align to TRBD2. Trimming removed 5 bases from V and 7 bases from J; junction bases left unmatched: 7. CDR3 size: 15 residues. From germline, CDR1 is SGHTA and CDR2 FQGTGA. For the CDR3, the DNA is TGTGCCAGCAGCCGATATAGCGGGAGGGGGAATGAGCAGTTCTTC. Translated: CASSRYSGRGNEQFF.

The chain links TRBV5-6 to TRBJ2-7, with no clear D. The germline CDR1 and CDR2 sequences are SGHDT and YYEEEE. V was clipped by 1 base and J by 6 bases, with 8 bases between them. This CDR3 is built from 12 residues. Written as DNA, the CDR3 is TGTGCCAGCAGCTTGTTTACTGGCGAGCAGTACTTC. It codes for CASSLFTGEQYF. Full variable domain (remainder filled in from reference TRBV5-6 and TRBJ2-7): DAGVTQSPTHLIKTRGQQVTLRCSPKSGHDTVSWYQQALGQGPQFIFQYYEEEERQRGNFPDRFSGHQFPNYSSELNVNALLLGDSALYLCASSLFTGEQYFGPGTRLTVT.

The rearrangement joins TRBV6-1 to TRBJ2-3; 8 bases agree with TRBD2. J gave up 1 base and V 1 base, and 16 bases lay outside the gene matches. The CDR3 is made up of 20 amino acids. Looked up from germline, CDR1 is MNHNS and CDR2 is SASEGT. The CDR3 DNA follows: TGTGCCAGCAGTGAAGAATTAGTTGGGACTAGATGGAGGGGCACAGATACGCAGTATTTT. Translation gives CASSEELVGTRWRGTDTQYF.

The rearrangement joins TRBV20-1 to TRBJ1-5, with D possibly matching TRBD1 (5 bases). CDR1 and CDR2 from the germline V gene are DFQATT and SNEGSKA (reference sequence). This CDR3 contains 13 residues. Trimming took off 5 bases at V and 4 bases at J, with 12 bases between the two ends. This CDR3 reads CSARSRENQPQHF. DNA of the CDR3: TGCAGTGCTCGGAGCAGGGAAAATCAGCCCCAGCATTTT.

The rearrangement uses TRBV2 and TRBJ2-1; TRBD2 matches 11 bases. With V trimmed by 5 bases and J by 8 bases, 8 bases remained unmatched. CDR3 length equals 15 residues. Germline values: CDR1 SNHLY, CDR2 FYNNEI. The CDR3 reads CASSYGTSGTHEQFF. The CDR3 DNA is TGTGCCAGCAGTTACGGGACTAGCGGCACCCATGAGCAGTTCTTC. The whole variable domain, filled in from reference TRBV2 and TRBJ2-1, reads EPEVTQTPSHQVTQMGQEVILRCVPISNHLYFYWYRQILGQKVEFLVSFYNNEISEKSEIFDDQFSVERPDGSNFTLKIRSTKLEDSAMYFCASSYGTSGTHEQFFGPGTRLTVL.